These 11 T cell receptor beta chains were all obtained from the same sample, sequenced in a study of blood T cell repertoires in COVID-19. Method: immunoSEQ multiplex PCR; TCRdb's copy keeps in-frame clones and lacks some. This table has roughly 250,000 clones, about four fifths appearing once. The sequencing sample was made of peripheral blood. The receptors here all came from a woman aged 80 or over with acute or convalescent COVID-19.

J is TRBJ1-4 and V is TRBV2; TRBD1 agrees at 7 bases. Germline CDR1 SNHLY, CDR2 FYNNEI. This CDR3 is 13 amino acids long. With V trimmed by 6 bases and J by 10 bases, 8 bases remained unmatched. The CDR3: CASRGTGVGKLFF. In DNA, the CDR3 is TGTGCCAGCAGGGGAACAGGGGTTGGAAAACTGTTTTTT.

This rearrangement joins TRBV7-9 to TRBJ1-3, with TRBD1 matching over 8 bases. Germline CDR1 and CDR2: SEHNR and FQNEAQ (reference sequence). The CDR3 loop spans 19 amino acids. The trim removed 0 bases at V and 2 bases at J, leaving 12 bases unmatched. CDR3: CASSLAGTPETGAGNTIYF. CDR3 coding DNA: TGTGCCAGCAGCTTAGCTGGGACCCCTGAGACAGGGGCTGGAAACACCATATATTTT.

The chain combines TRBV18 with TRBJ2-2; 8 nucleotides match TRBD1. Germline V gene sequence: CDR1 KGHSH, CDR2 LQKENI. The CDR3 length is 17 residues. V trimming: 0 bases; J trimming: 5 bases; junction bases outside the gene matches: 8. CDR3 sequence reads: CASSPPEQGAYTGELFF. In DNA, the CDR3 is TGTGCCAGCTCACCACCGGAGCAGGGGGCGTATACCGGGGAGCTGTTTTTT.

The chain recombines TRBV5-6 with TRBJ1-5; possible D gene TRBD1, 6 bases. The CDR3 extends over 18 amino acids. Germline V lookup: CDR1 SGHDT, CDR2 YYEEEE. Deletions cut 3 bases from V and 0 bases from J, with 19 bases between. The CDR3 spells CASSSKDGGRGSNQPQHF. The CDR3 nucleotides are TGTGCCAGCAGCTCGAAAGACGGGGGGCGTGGTAGCAATCAGCCCCAGCATTTT. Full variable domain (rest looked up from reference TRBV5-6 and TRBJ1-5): DAGVTQSPTHLIKTRGQQVTLRCSPKSGHDTVSWYQQALGQGPQFIFQYYEEEERQRGNFPDRFSGHQFPNYSSELNVNALLLGDSALYLCASSSKDGGRGSNQPQHFGDGTRLSIL.

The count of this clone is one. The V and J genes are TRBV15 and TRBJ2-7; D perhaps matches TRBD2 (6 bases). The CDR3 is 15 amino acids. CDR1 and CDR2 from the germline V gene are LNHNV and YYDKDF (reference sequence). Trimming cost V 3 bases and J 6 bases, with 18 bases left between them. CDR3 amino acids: CATSRFPGGLPEQYF. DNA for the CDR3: TGTGCCACCAGCAGGTTCCCCGGAGGGCTACCCGAGCAGTACTTC. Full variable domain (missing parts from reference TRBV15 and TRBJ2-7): DAMVIQNPRYQVTQFGKPVTLSCSQTLNHNVMYWYQQKSSQAPKLLFHYYDKDFNNEADTPDNFQSRRPNTSFCFLDIRSPGLGDTAMYLCATSRFPGGLPEQYFGPGTRLTVT.

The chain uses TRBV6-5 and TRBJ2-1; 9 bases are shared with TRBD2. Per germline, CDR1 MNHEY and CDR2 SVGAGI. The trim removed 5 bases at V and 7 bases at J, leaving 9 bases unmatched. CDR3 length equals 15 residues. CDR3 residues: CASSRLGTSSNEQFF. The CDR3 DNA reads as TGTGCCAGCAGTCGGCTAGGGACTAGCTCAAATGAGCAGTTCTTC.

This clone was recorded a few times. The CDR3, as DNA: TGCGCCAGCAGCTTTACAGGGGGCGCCTCTAATGGCTACACCTTC. It translates to CASSFTGGASNGYTF. V usage is TRBV5-1 and J usage is TRBJ1-2; TRBD1 aligns across 9 bases. The CDR3 consists of 15 residues. With V trimmed by 2 bases and J by 6 bases, 8 bases remained unmatched. Per the germline V gene, CDR1 is SGHRS and CDR2 is YFSETQ.

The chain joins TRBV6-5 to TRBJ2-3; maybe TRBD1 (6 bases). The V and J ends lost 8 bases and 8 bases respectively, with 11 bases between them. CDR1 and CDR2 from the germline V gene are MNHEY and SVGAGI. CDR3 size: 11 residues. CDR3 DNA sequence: TGTGCCAGCGGCGTAGGGGGTACGCAGTATTTT. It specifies CASGVGGTQYF.

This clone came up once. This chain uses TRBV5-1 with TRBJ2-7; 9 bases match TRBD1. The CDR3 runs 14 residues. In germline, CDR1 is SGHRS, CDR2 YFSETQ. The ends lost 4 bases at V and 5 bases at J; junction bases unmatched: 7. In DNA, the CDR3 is TGCGCCAGCAGCCCCCGGACAGGGGAAAACGAGCAGTACTTC. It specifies CASSPRTGENEQYF.

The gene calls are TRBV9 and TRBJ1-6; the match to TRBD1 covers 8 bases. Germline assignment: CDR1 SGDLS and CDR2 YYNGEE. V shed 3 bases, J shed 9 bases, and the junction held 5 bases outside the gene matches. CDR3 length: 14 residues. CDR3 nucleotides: TGTGCCAGCAGCGAGGGACAGGCCAGTTCACCCCTCCACTTT. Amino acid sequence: CASSEGQASSPLHF. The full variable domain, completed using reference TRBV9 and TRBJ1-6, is DSGVTQTPKHLITATGQRVTLRCSPRSGDLSVYWYQQSLDQGLQFLIQYYNGEERAKGNILERFSAQQFPDLHSELNLSSLELGDSALYFCASSEGQASSPLHFGNGTRLTVT.

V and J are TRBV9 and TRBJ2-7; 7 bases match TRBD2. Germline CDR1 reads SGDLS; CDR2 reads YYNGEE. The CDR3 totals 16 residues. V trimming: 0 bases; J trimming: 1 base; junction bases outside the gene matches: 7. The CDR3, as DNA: TGTGCCAGCAGCGTAGGGGAGGGGCATGGGTCCTACGAGCAGTACTTC. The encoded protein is CASSVGEGHGSYEQYF.